Described below is a single T cell receptor beta chain sequence and its context. Its antigen specificity is not known. The sample holds no much larger clone one base away, and base qualities are not on file. Library preparation used the immunoSEQ multiplex PCR assay. Here the immuneACCESS table is served through TCRdb, limited to in-frame sequences with V and J called. Missing clones are a known gap in these copies; in checked studies unresolved V genes cover under half, and the rest lacks a known reason. Present in this sample are approximately 120,000 clones, 96% of which were seen just once. Over 0.35% of the sample goes to the ten largest clones. The data were obtained in a study of T cell changes during pregnancy in multiple sclerosis (dated by TCRdb to between 2018 and 2020). With regard to the full study: The study examined how the T cell repertoire changed over the course of pregnancy in women with multiple sclerosis.

The CDR3 measures 17 amino acids from cysteine to phenylalanine. Of all the DNA, just the CDR3 is kept, 51 bases in frame from base 1. V is clipped by 6 bases and J by 6 bases, and the sequence between their germline boundaries is 24 bases long. Per the germline V gene (reference sequence), LNHDA is the CDR1 and SQIVND is the CDR2. The TCR was taken from a female donor with multiple sclerosis, enrolled in a pregnancy study. This specimen was peripheral blood, taken after pregnancy. This receptor chain uses TRBV19 and TRBJ2-1, with the D segment possibly TRBD1 or TRBD2, each aligning over 9 bases. The nucleotides are TGTGCCAGTAGGGACAGGGGATCAGCGGGAGGCTCCAATGAGCAGTTCTTC. This translates into CASRDRGSAGGSNEQFF. Beyond the CDR3, the reference TRBV19 and TRBJ2-1 genes provide the residues; the full variable domain reads: DGGITQSPKYLFRKEGQNVTLSCEQNLNHDAMYWYRQDPGQGLRLIYYSQIVNDFQKGDIAEGYSVSREKKESFPLTVTSAQKNPTAFYLCASRDRGSAGGSNEQFFGPGTRLTVL.